This paragraph covers one TCR beta chain sequence. Its antigen is undetermined. These data originate in a study of T cell responses to AZD1222 COVID-19 vaccine. Study results and limitations: Without day 14 samples, only post-peak T cell repertoires were studied.

The germline V gene encodes CDR1 KGHSY and CDR2 FQNENV. Trimming removed 1 base from V and 11 bases from J, with 14 bases in between. CDR3 length: 13 amino acids. Clones were sequenced by immunoSEQ multiplex PCR, and TCRdb holds only the in-frame ones, with some missing. Seen here are 160,000 or so clones, roughly nine tenths observed once, and the top ten hold about 1%. J is TRBJ1-1 and V is TRBV16, with a weak D call TRBD1 (5 bases). This TCR came from an adult who received the AZD1222 COVID-19 vaccine. Sequenced here: peripheral blood, sampled 28 days after the second AZD1222 dose. CDR3 region: CASSQWRWSGAFF. In DNA form, the CDR3 reads TGTGCCAGCAGCCAATGGAGATGGTCAGGGGCTTTCTTT.